This T cell receptor (beta chain) was retrieved from a study of beta chain features in type 1 diabetes. Findings of the study overall: Amplification by PCR could prefer shorter templates, with the same effect in patients and controls.

Reverse transcribing all isolated RNA meant expressed TCRB transcripts were sequenced. Profiling relied on immunoSEQ multiplex PCR, and the TCRdb table lists in-frame clones only, not all of them. The profile shows 200,000 to 250,000 clones, around an eighth of them singletons. The CDR3 totals 15 residues. With 1 base removed from V and 4 bases from J, the gap between germline ends came to 14 bases. The germline gives CDR1 SGHVS, CDR2 FNYEAQ. This clone was counted a few times. Its specificity is unknown. This clonotype was sampled from a woman aged 40 to 50 in good health. The rearrangement joins TRBV7-6 to TRBJ2-7, with D maybe TRBD1 (5 bases). The sequencing input was naive CD4+ T cells from blood. The CDR3 DNA reads as TGTGCCAGCAGCTTAGTATCTTCCCCAGGGTACGAGCAGTACTTC. Its protein product is CASSLVSSPGYEQYF.